This T cell receptor beta chain was profiled in a study of blood T cell repertoires in COVID-19. This clone was detected once. This CDR3 has 13 amino acids. Germline V CDR1 and CDR2: MGHDK, SYGVNS. The J segment lost 6 bases and the V segment lost 4 bases, leaving 2 bases of the junction unmatched. Sequencing used immunoSEQ multiplex PCR; TCRdb keeps in-frame clones, though not all of them. This table has approximately 170,000 clones, more than 70% appearing once. This clonotype was obtained from a woman aged 45-60 years in a cohort exposed to, infected with or recovered from COVID-19 (not recorded which). The source material was PBMCs or T cells enriched from blood (not recorded which). The chain combines TRBV25-1 with TRBJ1-2, with TRBD1 matching 10 bases. CDR3 coding DNA: TGTGCCAGCAGTGCCGGGACAGGGGATGGCTACACCTTC. This codes for CASSAGTGDGYTF.